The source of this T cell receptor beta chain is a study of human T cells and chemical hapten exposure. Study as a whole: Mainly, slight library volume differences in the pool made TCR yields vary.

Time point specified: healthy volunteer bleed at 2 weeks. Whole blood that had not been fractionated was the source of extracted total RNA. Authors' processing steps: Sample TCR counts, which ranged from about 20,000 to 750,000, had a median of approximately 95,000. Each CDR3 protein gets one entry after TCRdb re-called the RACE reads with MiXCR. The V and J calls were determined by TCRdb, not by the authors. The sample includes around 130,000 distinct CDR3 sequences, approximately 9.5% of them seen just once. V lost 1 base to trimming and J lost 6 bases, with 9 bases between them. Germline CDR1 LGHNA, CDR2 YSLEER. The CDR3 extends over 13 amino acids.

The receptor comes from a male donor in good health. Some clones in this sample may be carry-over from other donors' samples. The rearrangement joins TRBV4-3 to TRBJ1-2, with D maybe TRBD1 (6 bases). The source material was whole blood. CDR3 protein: CASSQVQGNGYTF. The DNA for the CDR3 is TGCGCCAGCAGCCAAGTCCAGGGGAATGGCTACACCTTC.